This TCR beta chain appears in the sequencing data of a study of PD-1 blockade in mismatch repair-deficient tumors. Clones were sequenced by immunoSEQ multiplex PCR, and TCRdb holds only the in-frame ones, with some missing. The sample lists 100,000 to 150,000 clones, around 86% seen once, with less than 15% in the top ten. Germline assignment: CDR1 SGHVS and CDR2 FNYEAQ. Trimming removed 4 bases from V and 3 bases from J; junction bases left unmatched: 3. The CDR3 spans 14 residues. This clone was found once. Source: peripheral blood, taken 44 weeks after starting pembrolizumab. The source of this sequence is an adult with mismatch repair-deficient cancer. V and J are TRBV7-6 and TRBJ2-7; TRBD2 matches 10 bases. The CDR3 here is CASSSRTSGYEQYF. DNA of the CDR3: TGTGCCAGCAGCTCCCGGACTAGCGGCTACGAGCAGTACTTC.